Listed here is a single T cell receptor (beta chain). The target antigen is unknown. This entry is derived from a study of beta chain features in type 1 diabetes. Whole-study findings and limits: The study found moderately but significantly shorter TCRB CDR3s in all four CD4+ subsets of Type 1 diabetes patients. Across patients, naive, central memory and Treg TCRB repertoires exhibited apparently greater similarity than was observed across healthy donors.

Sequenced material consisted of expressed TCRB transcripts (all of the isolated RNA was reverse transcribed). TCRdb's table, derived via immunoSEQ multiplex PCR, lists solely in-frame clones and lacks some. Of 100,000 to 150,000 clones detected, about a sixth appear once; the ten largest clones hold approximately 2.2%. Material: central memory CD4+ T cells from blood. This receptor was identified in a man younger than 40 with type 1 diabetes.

In DNA form, the CDR3 reads TGTGCCAGCAGAGGGAGGAACACTGAAGCTTTCTTT. Translation: CASRGRNTEAFF. The rearrangement uses TRBV7-3 and TRBJ1-1; D remains ambiguous. The CDR3 is 12 amino acids. Per germline, CDR1 SGHTA and CDR2 FQGTGA. The V gene lost 6 bases and the J gene lost 1 base, with 6 bases spanning the gap.